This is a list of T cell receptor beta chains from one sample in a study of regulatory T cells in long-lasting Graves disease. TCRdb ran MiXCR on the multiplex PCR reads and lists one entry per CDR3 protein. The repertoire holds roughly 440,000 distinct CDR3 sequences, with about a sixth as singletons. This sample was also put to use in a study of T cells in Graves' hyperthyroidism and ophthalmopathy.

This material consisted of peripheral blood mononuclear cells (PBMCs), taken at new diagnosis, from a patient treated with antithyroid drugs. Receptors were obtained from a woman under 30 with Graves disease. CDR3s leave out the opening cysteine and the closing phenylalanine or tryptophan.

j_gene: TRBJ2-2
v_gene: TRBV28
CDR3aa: ASNLGDRHTGELF

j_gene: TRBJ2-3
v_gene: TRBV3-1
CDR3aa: ASSQDGQSTDTQY

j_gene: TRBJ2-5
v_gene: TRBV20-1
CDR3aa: SASLVLSQY

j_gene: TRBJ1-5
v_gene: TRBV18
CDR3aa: ASSSFSGGQPQH

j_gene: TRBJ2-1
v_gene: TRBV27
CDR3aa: ASSLSVHNEQF

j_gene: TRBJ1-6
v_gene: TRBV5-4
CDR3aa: ASSSTQISPLH

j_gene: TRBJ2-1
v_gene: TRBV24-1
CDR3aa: ATSDRSWGHNEQF

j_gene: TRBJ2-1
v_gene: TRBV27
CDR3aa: ASSFRSSGANNEQF

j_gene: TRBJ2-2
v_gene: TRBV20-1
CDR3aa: SAEKRRAGELF

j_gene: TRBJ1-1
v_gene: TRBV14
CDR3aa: ASSPGGLFLLNTEAF

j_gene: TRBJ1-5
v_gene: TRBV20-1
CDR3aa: SARDFRLYGTDSNQPQH

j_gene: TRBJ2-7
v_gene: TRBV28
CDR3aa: ASSLRGSGDYEQY

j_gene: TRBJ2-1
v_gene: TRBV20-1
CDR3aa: SAPPTSGPSYNEQF

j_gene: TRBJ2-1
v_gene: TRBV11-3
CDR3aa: ASSLVAGRAFYNEQF

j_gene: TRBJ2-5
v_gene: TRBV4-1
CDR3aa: ASSQEKGARETQY

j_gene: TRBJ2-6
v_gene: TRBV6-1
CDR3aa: ASSRTGAGANVLT

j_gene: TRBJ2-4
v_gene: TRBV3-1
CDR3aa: ASSGGQGGIQY

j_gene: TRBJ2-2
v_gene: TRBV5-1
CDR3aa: ASSPAETNTGELF

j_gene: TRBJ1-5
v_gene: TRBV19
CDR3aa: ASSIYSDSNQPQH

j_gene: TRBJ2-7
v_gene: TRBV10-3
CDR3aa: AISLADEQY

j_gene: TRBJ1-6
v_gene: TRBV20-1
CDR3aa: SATTGGYSPLH

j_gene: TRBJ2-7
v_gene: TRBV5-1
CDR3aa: ASSLDGVGYEQY

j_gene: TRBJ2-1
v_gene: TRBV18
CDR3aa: ASSPSGGFNGINEQF

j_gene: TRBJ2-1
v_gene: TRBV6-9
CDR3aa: ASSFNRDTEQF

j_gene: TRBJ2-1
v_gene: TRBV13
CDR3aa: ASSYAGTSGMGEQF

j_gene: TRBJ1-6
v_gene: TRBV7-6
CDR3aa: ASSLAGQGTNSPLH

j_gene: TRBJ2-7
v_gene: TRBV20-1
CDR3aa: SAPQGYEQY

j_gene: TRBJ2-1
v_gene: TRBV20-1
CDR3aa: SASTDEQF

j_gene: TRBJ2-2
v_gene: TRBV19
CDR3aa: ASRSGGGSGELF

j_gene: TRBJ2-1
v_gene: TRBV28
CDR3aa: ASSFAPGQGSNLNNEQF

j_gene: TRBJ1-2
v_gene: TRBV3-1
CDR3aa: ASSQVVDYGYT

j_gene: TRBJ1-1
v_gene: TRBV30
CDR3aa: AWSLETEAF

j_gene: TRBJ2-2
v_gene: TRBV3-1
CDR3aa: ASSLSGLAGYTGELF

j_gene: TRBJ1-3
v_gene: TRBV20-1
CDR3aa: SAQAGNTIY

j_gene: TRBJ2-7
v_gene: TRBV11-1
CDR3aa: ASSRREGTLYEQY

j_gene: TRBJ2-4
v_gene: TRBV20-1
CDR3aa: SASPAGGVAKNIQY

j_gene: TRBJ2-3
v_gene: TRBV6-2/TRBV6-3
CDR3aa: ASSRENTQY

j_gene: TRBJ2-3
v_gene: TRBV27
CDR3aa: ASSSLSGRAWDTQY

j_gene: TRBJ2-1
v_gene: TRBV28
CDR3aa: ASSPSGLAVPKLRHNEQF

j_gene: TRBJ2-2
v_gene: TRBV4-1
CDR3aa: ASSQVVNPTGELF

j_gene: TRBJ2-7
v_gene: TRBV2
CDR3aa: ASSQQGARFSYEQY

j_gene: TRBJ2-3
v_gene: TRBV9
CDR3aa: ASSVGGPSTDTQY

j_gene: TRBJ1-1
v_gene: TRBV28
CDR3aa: ASRVTAMNTEAF

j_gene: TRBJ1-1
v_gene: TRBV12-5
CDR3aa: ASGSPSNTEAF

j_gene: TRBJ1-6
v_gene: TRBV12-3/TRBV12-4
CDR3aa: ASSFKTDDTLH

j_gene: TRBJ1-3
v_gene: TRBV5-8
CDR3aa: ASSLGTRGNTIY

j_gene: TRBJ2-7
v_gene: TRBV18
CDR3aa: ASSPLQPSYEQY

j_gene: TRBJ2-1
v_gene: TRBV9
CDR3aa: ASSVAGAPGGEQF

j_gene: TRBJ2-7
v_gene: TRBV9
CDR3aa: ASSVEGGRTYEQY